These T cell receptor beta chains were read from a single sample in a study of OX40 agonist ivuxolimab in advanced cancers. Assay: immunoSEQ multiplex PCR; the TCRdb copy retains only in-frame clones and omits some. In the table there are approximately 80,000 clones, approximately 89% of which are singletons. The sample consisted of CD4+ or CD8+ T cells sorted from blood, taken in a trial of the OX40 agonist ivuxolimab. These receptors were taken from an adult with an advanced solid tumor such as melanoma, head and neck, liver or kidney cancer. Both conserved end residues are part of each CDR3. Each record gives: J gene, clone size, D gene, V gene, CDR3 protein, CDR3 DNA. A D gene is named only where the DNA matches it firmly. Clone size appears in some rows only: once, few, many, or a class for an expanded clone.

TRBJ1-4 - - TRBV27 CASRHSSVLPNEKLFF TGTGCCAGCAGACACTCCAGCGTACTTCCAAATGAAAAACTGTTTTTT
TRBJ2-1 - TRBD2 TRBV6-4 CASSETSVSSYNEQFF TGTGCCAGCAGTGAGACTAGCGTTAGCTCCTACAATGAGCAGTTCTTC
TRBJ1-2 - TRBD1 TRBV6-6 CASSSTGAYDYTF TGTGCCAGCAGCAGTACAGGGGCGTATGACTACACCTTC
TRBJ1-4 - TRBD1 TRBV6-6 CASSYRQGNEKLFF TGTGCCAGCAGTTACCGACAGGGTAATGAAAAACTGTTTTTT
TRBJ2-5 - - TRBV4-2 CASSPQGGTETQYF TGTGCCAGCAGCCCCCAGGGGGGGACAGAGACCCAGTACTTC
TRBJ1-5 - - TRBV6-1 CASRLGPLGGQPQHF TGTGCCAGCCGACTAGGACCCTTAGGGGGTCAGCCCCAGCATTTT
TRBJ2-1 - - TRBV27 CASSYLSEQFF TGTGCCAGCAGCTACTTGAGTGAGCAGTTCTTC
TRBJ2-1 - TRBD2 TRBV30 CAWSGSSGSGYEQFF TGTGCCTGGAGTGGATCCAGCGGGAGTGGTTATGAGCAGTTCTTC
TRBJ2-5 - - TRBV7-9 CASSLALGRETQYF TGTGCCAGCAGCTTAGCCCTGGGCCGGGAGACCCAGTACTTC
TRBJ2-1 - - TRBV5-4 CASSAGGGTAYNEQFF TGTGCCAGCAGCGCAGGCGGCGGGACAGCTTACAATGAGCAGTTCTTC
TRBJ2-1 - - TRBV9 CASSVGVGEQFF TGTGCCAGCAGCGTAGGGGTGGGTGAGCAGTTCTTC
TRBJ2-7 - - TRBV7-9 CASSLGSVAYEQYF TGTGCCAGCAGCTTAGGAAGCGTCGCCTACGAGCAGTACTTC
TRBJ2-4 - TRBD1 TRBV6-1 CASSPGTGKNIQYF TGTGCCAGCAGCCCCGGGACAGGCAAAAACATTCAGTACTTC
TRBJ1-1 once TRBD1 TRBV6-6 CASRTGMNTEAFF TGTGCCAGCCGGACAGGGATGAACACTGAAGCTTTCTTT
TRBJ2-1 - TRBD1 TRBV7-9 CASSSRDRVPDLQFF TGTGCCAGCAGCTCACGGGACAGGGTTCCTGATTTGCAGTTCTTC
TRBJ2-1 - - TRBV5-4 CASSLPSISEQFF TGTGCCAGCAGCTTGCCGTCTATCTCGGAGCAGTTCTTC
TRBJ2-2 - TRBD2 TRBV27 CASSPPGLVGELFF TGTGCCAGCAGTCCGCCGGGACTAGTCGGGGAGCTGTTTTTT
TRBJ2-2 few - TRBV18 CASIQGSTGELFF TGTGCCAGTATTCAGGGTTCCACCGGGGAGCTGTTTTTT
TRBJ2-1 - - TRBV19 CASSLSRGIPYNEQFF TGTGCCAGTAGTCTAAGTAGAGGGATTCCTTACAATGAGCAGTTCTTC
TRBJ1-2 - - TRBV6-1 CASSEYVHYYGYTF TGTGCCAGCAGTGAATATGTCCACTACTATGGCTACACCTTC
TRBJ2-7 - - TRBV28 CASISGGFYEQYF TGTGCCAGCATTTCCGGGGGCTTTTACGAGCAGTACTTC
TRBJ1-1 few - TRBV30 CAWSVRANTEAFF TGTGCCTGGAGTGTACGGGCGAACACTGAAGCTTTCTTT
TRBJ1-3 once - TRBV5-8 CASSEIPDFPGNTIYF TGTGCCAGCAGCGAAATCCCGGATTTTCCTGGAAACACCATATATTTT
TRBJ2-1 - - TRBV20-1 CSARNGITEFF TGCAGTGCTAGGAACGGGATCACCGAATTCTTC